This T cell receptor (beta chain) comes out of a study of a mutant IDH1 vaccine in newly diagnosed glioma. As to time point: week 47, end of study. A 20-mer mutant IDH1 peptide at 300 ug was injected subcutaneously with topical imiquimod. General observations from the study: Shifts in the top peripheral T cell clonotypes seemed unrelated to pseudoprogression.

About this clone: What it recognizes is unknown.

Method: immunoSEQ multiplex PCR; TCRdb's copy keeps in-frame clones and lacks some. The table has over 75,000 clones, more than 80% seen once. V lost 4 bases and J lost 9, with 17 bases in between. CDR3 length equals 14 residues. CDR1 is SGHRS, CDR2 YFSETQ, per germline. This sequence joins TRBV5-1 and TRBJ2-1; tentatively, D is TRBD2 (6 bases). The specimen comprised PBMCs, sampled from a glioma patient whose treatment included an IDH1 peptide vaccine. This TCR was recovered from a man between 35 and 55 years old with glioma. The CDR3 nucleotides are TGCGCCAGCAGCCCTACGGTCGGGAGTTCTGAGCAGTTCTTC. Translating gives CASSPTVGSSEQFF.